The following is a T cell receptor (beta chain) sequence with its context. Produced via immunoSEQ multiplex PCR; TCRdb's table is partial and in-frame only. The sample gives 76,000 or so clones, around nine tenths of which show up once; about 9.9% is in the top ten. Germline loops: CDR1 LNHDA, CDR2 SQIVND (reference sequence). The CDR3 runs 12 residues. Trimming removed 6 bases at V and 5 bases at J, with 7 bases between. These data originate in a study of control samples from healthy donors and cancer patients. The specimen sequenced was PBMCs. This sequence was found in a woman in her forties or fifties with colorectal cancer. The rearrangement uses TRBV19 and TRBJ2-2, with D uncertain. CDR3 in DNA: TGTGCCAGTAGGGGCTGGACCGGGGAGCTGTTTTTT. Its protein product is CASRGWTGELFF.